The rows below give T cell receptor beta chains drawn from one sample of a study of cytomegalovirus exposure and HLA in healthy donors. Measured with immunoSEQ multiplex PCR; TCRdb has only the in-frame clones, and not every one. The table lists under 200,000 clones, 75% to 85% of them singletons. Material for sequencing was PBMCs. The receptors stem from a male donor in good health and CMV-seropositive. The CDR3 runs from the conserved cysteine through the conserved F or W. The D gene is left open where the match is weak. Some rows have no size entry. The others give once, few or many, or a class for an expanded clone.

CDR3 DNA,CDR3 protein,D gene,clone size,V gene,J gene
TGTGCCAGTAACGTACCTAACAGAAAGGTCACTGAAGCTTTCTTT,CASNVPNRKVTEAFF,-,-,TRBV19,TRBJ1-1
TGTTCCAGCAACCGGGGGGCGGGGAACAACTATGGCTACACCTTC,CSSNRGAGNNYGYTF,-,-,TRBV7-9,TRBJ1-2
TGTGCCAGCAGCAAAGGGAGTTCCCAAGAGACCCAGTACTTC,CASSKGSSQETQYF,-,-,TRBV21-1,TRBJ2-5
TGTGCCAGCAGTTCGTGGTCCGGGGATGAGCAGTTCTTC,CASSSWSGDEQFF,-,-,TRBV28,TRBJ2-1
TGTGCCACCCAGGGAGGGATTGGGCAGTACTTC,CATQGGIGQYF,TRBD2,few,TRBV28,TRBJ2-7
TGCGCCAGCAGCCCCCCTGGAGGGGCTGAAGCTTTCTTT,CASSPPGGAEAFF,-,-,TRBV5-1,TRBJ1-1
TGCGCCAGCAGCCAAGACAGGGGGAACACTGAAGCTTTCTTT,CASSQDRGNTEAFF,-,-,TRBV4-3,TRBJ1-1
TGTGCCAGCTACGGGACTACCGGCACAGATACGCAGTATTTT,CASYGTTGTDTQYF,TRBD2,-,TRBV2,TRBJ2-3
TGTGCCAGCAGCTTCCGAGACTCACATCGGGGCACAGATACGCAGTATTTT,CASSFRDSHRGTDTQYF,-,-,TRBV7-2,TRBJ2-3
TGTGCCAGCAGCTTCTTGGAGGGGGGGCCCACAGATACGCAGTATTTT,CASSFLEGGPTDTQYF,-,-,TRBV11-2,TRBJ2-3
TGTGCCAGCAGCTTAAATTCGGGACTAGAAGAGACCCAGTACTTC,CASSLNSGLEETQYF,TRBD2,-,TRBV7-9,TRBJ2-5
TGTGCCAGCAGTTTCCTCCGGTCGGGATACACTGAAGCTTTCTTT,CASSFLRSGYTEAFF,-,-,TRBV28,TRBJ1-1
TGTGCCAGCAGTTTGAACCTAGCGGGAGGAGATACGCAGTATTTT,CASSLNLAGGDTQYF,TRBD2,-,TRBV6-6,TRBJ2-3
TGTGCCAGCAGACTCTCGGGCTATAATTCACCCCTCCACTTT,CASRLSGYNSPLHF,-,few,TRBV6-6,TRBJ1-6
TGTGCCAGCAGCCAAGGTTTTGGACAGGGGTACTACGAGCAGTACTTC,CASSQGFGQGYYEQYF,TRBD1,-,TRBV4-2,TRBJ2-7
TGCGCCAGCAAGTTAGAATTTACTGGAAACACCATATATTTT,CASKLEFTGNTIYF,-,-,TRBV5-1,TRBJ1-3
TGTGCCAGCAGCGTAGAGGGGGAGGGACTAGTCAATGAGCAGTTCTTC,CASSVEGEGLVNEQFF,TRBD2,-,TRBV9,TRBJ2-1
TGTGCCTGGAGTCAGGACAGATATAGCAATCAGCCCCAGCATTTT,CAWSQDRYSNQPQHF,-,once,TRBV30,TRBJ1-5
TGTGCCAGCAGCTACCCCCGGCGGGGCTACAATGAGCAGTTCTTC,CASSYPRRGYNEQFF,-,few,TRBV6-5,TRBJ2-1
TGTGCCAGCAGCAAGATGAACGGGGGCTACACCTTC,CASSKMNGGYTF,-,-,TRBV28,TRBJ1-2
TGTGCCAGCAATGACCTACAGACCAATCAGCCCCAGCATTTT,CASNDLQTNQPQHF,-,few,TRBV2,TRBJ1-5
TGTGCCAGCAGCTTAGCGTCGGTGACTCAGGAGACCCAGTACTTC,CASSLASVTQETQYF,-,-,TRBV7-2,TRBJ2-5
TGTGCCAGCAGCGTTATCCCGGGGGGGGCCTCTGGAAACACCATATATTTT,CASSVIPGGASGNTIYF,-,-,TRBV9,TRBJ1-3
TGTGCCAGCATGACGGGGGGTATCACTAATGAAAAACTGTTTTTT,CASMTGGITNEKLFF,-,once,TRBV6-5,TRBJ1-4
TGTGCCAGCAGCGCGGAGGGCGGGGGACCTGAAGCTTTCTTT,CASSAEGGGPEAFF,-,-,TRBV9,TRBJ1-1
TGTGCCAGCAGTGATCTGAGAGATACGCAGTATTTT,CASSDLRDTQYF,-,once,TRBV2,TRBJ2-3
TGTGCCAGCAGCCGGGGACAGACCAACAATGAGCAGTTCTTC,CASSRGQTNNEQFF,TRBD1,-,TRBV5-8,TRBJ2-1
TGCGCCAGCAGCCTAATGGACAGGGCGGCGGAGACCCAGTACTTC,CASSLMDRAAETQYF,TRBD1,-,TRBV5-1,TRBJ2-5
TGTGCCAGCTCCGAAGGGGGGCGGGGGGGCTCAGAGACCCAGTACTTC,CASSEGGRGGSETQYF,TRBD2,few,TRBV6-6,TRBJ2-5
TGTGCCAGCAGCCCGGGTCCCGATAATGAAAAACTGTTTTTT,CASSPGPDNEKLFF,-,-,TRBV21-1,TRBJ1-4
TGTGCCAGCAGCCCCACTAGCGGGGGAGATACGCAGTATTTT,CASSPTSGGDTQYF,TRBD2,once,TRBV7-3,TRBJ2-3